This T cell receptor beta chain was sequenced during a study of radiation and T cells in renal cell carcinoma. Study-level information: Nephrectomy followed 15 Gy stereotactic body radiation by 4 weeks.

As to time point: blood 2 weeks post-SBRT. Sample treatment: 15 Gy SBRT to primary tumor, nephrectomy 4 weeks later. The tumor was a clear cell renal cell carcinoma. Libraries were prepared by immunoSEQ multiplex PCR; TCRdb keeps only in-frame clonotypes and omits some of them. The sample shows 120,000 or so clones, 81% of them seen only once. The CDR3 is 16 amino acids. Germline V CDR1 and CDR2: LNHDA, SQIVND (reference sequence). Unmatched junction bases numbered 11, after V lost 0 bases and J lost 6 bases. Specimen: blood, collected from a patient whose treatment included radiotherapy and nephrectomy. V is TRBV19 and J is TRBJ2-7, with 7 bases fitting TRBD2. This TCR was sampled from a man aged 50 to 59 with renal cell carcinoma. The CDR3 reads CASSIDAGALRGEQYF. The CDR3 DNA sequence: TGTGCCAGTAGTATAGACGCGGGAGCCCTCCGGGGCGAGCAGTACTTC. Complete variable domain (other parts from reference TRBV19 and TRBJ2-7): DGGITQSPKYLFRKEGQNVTLSCEQNLNHDAMYWYRQDPGQGLRLIYYSQIVNDFQKGDIAEGYSVSREKKESFPLTVTSAQKNPTAFYLCASSIDAGALRGEQYFGPGTRLTVT.